Reported below is one TCR beta chain. TCRdb re-analysed the RT-PCR reads in MiXCR, keeping a single row per CDR3 protein. The sample yields about 680,000 distinct CDR3 sequences, 11% to 15% seen once. The CDR3 covers 13 residues. The V end lost 3 bases, the J end lost 7 bases, and 10 bases lay between the germline ends. Source material: memory CD4+ T cells from blood. This clonotype originated in a female donor in good health, serving as a healthy control. The rearrangement links TRBV12-3 or TRBV12-4 to TRBJ1-5; no firm D call. The CDR3 DNA sequence: TGTGCCAGCAGTTTGGCTCTCGGGCAGCCCCAGCATTTT. Residues: CASSLALGQPQHF.